This T cell receptor (beta chain) derives from a study of CD8 T cells in Susac syndrome. Trimming took off 3 bases at V and 0 bases at J, with 12 bases between the two ends. From germline, CDR1 is SGHDN and CDR2 FVKESK. The CDR3 loop spans 16 amino acids. With random hexamers, roughly 0.45 to 1 ug RNA was reverse transcribed. MiXCR was run by TCRdb on the immunoSEQ multiplex PCR reads, yielding one entry per CDR3 protein. This table has fewer than 140,000 distinct CDR3 sequences, less than 95% appearing once. Material: CD8+ T cells from PBMCs. This chain links TRBV14 with TRBJ1-3, with D unresolved. The receptor was isolated from a human donor with Susac syndrome. The CDR3 reads CASSHSSAVSGNTIYF. CDR3 DNA sequence: TGTGCCAGCAGCCATTCTTCGGCAGTCTCTGGAAACACCATATATTTT.